This T cell receptor (beta chain) emerged from a study of blood T cell repertoires in COVID-19. Study details: T cells, B-cell-depleted T cells, or PBMCs provided the cDNA or gDNA that served as material.

Sequenced by immunoSEQ multiplex PCR; TCRdb stores in-frame clones only, minus some. Of just under 65,000 clones detected, over 65% appear once; the ten largest clones hold 14%. V lost 10 bases to trimming and J lost 4 bases; unmatched junction nucleotides: 13. This CDR3 has 15 amino acids. Germline CDR1 reads MDHEN; CDR2 reads SYDVKM. Material: peripheral blood. The TCR originated in a man in his sixties with COVID-19, enrolled during active disease. The chain carries TRBV28 and TRBJ2-5; 9 bases align to TRBD2. The CDR3 loop is CATRTWTSATETQYF. CDR3 nucleotides: TGTGCCACCAGGACCTGGACTAGCGCGACAGAGACCCAGTACTTC.